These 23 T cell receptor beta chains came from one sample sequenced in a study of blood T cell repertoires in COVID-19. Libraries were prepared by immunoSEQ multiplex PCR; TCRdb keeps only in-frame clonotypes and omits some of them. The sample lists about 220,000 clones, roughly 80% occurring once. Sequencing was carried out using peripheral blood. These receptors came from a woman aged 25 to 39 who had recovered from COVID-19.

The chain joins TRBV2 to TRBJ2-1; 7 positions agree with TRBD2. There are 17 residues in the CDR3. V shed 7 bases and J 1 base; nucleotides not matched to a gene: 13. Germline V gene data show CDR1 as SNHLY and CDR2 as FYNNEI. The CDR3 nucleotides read TGTGCCAGCACGGTGGAGCTAGCGGATATTTCCTACAATGAGCAGTTCTTC. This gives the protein CASTVELADISYNEQFF. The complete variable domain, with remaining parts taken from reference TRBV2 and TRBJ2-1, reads EPEVTQTPSHQVTQMGQEVILRCVPISNHLYFYWYRQILGQKVEFLVSFYNNEISEKSEIFDDQFSVERPDGSNFTLKIRSTKLEDSAMYFCASTVELADISYNEQFFGPGTRLTVL.

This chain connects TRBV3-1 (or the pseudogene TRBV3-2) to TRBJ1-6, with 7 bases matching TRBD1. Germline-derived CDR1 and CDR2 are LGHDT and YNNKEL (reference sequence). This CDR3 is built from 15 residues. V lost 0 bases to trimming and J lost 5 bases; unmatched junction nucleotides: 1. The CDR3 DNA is TGTGCCAGCAGCCAAGAAGACAGGGATAATTCACCCCTCCACTTT. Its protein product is CASSQEDRDNSPLHF.

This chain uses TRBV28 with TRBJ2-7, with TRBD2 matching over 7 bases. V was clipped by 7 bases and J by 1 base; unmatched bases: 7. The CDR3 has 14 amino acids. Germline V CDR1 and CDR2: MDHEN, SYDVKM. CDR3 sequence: CASIGGEGSYEQYF. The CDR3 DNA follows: TGTGCCAGCATTGGGGGGGAGGGGTCCTACGAGCAGTACTTC.

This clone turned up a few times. DNA of the CDR3: TGCAGCGTTCTCATCCTCAGGAATTCACCCCTCCACTTT. It yields the protein CSVLILRNSPLHF. The chain uses TRBV29-1 and TRBJ1-6; no reliable D call. The CDR3 has 13 amino acids. Trimming removed 5 bases at V and 7 bases at J, with 12 bases between. CDR1 and CDR2 (germline): SQVTM, ANQGSEA.

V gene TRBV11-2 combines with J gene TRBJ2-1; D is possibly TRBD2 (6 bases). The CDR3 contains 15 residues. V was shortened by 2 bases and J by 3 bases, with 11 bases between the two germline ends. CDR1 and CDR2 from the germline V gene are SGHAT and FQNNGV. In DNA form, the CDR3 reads TGTGCCAGCAGCTTAACGGGAGCCGGCTACAATGAGCAGTTCTTC. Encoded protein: CASSLTGAGYNEQFF.

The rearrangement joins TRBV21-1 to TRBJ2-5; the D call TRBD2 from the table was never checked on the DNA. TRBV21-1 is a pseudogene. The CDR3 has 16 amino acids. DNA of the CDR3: TGTGCCAGCAGCAAAGAGACGCGGCTAGCGGAAGAGACCCAGTACTTC. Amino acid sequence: CASSKETRLAEETQYF.

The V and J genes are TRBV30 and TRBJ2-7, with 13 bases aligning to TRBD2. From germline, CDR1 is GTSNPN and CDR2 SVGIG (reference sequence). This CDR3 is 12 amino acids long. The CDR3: CHGTSGTGEQYF. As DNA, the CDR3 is TGTCACGGGACTAGCGGGACGGGGGAGCAGTACTTC. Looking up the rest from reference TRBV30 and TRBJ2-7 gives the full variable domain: SQTIHQWPATLVQPVGSPLSLECTVEGTSNPNLYWYRQAAGRGLQLLFYSVGIGQISSEVPQNLSASRPQDRQFILSSKKLLLSDSGFYLCHGTSGTGEQYFGPGTRLTVT.

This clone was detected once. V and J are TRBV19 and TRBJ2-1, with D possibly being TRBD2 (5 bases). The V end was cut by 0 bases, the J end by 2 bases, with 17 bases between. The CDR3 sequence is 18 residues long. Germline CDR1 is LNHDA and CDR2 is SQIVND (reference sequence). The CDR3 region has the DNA TGTGCCAGTAGTATAGACCTGGTAGGGAGTGGGACCTACAATGAGCAGTTCTTC. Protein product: CASSIDLVGSGTYNEQFF.

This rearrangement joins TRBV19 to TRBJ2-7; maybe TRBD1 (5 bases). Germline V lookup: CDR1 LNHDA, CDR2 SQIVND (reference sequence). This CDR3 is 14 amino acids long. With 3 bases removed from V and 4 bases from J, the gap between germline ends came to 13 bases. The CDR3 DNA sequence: TGTGCCAGTAGTATTCGGCCAGGGTCATACGAGCAGTACTTC. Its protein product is CASSIRPGSYEQYF. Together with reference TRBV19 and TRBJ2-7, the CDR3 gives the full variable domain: DGGITQSPKYLFRKEGQNVTLSCEQNLNHDAMYWYRQDPGQGLRLIYYSQIVNDFQKGDIAEGYSVSREKKESFPLTVTSAQKNPTAFYLCASSIRPGSYEQYFGPGTRLTVT.

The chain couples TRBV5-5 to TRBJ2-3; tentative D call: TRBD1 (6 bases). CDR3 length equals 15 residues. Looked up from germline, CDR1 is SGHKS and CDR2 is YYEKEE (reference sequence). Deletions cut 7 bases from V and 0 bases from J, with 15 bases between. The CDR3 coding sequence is TGTGCCAGCGTTTCCAGGGGATCTAGCACAGATACGCAGTATTTT. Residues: CASVSRGSSTDTQYF.

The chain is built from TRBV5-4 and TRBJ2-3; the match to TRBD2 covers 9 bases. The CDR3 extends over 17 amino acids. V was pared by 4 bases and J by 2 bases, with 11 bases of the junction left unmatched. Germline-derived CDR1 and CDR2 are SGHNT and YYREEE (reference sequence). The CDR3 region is CASSHPGLAFPTDTQYF. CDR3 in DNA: TGTGCCAGCAGCCATCCGGGACTAGCTTTTCCCACAGATACGCAGTATTTT.

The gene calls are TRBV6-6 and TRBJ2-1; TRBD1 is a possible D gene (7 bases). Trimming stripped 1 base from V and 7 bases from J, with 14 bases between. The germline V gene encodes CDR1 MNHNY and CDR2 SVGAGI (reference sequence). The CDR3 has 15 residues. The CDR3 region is CASSYFQGGQNEQFF. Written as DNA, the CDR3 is TGTGCCAGCAGTTACTTCCAGGGGGGTCAAAATGAGCAGTTCTTC.

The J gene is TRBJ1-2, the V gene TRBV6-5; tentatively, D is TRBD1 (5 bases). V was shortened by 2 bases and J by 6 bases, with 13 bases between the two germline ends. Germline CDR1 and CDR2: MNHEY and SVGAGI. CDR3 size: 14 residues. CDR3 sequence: CASSYTGVSNGYTF. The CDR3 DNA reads TGTGCCAGCAGTTACACGGGGGTGAGCAATGGCTACACCTTC.

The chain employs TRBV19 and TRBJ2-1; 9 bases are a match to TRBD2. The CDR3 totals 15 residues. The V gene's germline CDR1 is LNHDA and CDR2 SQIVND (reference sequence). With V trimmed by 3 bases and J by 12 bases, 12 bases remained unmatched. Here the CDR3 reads CASSISLAGHLGQFF. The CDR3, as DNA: TGTGCCAGTAGTATCTCCCTAGCGGGGCATCTAGGGCAGTTCTTC.

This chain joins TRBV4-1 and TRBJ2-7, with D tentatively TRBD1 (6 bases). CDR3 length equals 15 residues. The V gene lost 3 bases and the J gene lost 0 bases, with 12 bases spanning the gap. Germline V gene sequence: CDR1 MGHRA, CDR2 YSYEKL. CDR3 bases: TGCGCCAGCAGCCAGACCCGACAGGTCTCCTACGAGCAGTACTTC. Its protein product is CASSQTRQVSYEQYF.

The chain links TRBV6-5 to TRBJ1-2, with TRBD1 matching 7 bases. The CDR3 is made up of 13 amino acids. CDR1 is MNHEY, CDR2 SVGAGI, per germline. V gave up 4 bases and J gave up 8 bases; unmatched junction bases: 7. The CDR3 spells CASSSDRSWGYTF. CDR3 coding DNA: TGTGCCAGCAGTTCGGACAGGTCGTGGGGCTACACCTTC.

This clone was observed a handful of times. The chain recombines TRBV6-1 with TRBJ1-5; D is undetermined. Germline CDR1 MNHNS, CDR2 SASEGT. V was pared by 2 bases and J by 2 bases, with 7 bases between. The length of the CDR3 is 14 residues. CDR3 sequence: CASSERGGNQPQHF. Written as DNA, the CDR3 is TGTGCCAGCAGTGAACGGGGTGGCAATCAGCCCCAGCATTTT.

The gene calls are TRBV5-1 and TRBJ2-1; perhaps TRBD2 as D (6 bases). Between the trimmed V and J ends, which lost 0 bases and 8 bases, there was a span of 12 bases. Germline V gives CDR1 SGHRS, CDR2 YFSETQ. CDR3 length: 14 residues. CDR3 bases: TGCGCCAGCAGCTTGGTGGGAGGCGGGGATGAGCAGTTCTTC. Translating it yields CASSLVGGGDEQFF.

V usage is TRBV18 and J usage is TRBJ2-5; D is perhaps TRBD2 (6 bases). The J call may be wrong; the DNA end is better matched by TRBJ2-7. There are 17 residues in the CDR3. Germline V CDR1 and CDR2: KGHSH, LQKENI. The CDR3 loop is CASSPILASSESYEQYF. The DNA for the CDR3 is TGTGCCAGCTCACCCATACTAGCCTCCTCCGAATCCTACGAGCAGTACTTC.

The CDR3 sequence is CSVEVAGGGHGYTF. The CDR3 region has the DNA TGCAGCGTTGAAGTTGCAGGGGGCGGACATGGCTACACCTTC. V gene TRBV29-1 combines with J gene TRBJ1-2; 8 bases fit TRBD1. Germline V gene sequence: CDR1 SQVTM, CDR2 ANQGSEA. Trimming cost V 1 base and J 6 bases; bases outside gene matches: 7. The CDR3 has 14 residues.

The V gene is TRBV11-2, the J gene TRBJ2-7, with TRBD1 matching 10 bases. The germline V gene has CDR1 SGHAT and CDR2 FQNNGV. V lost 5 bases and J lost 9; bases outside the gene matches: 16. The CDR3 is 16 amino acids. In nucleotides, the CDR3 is TGTGCCAGCAGCATTGCCTCCGGGACAGGGGTCCCGCTGCAGTACTTC. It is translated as CASSIASGTGVPLQYF. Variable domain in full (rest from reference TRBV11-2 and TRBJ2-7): EAGVAQSPRYKIIEKRQSVAFWCNPISGHATLYWYQQILGQGPKLLIQFQNNGVVDDSQLPKDRFSAERLKGVDSTLKIQPAKLEDSAVYLCASSIASGTGVPLQYFGPGTRLTVT.

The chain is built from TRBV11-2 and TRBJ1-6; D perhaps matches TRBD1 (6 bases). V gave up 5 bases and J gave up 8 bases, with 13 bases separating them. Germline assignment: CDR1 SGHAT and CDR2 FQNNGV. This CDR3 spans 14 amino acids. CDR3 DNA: TGTGCCAGCAGCCCGCAGGGGTCATATTCACCCCTCCACTTT. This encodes CASSPQGSYSPLHF.

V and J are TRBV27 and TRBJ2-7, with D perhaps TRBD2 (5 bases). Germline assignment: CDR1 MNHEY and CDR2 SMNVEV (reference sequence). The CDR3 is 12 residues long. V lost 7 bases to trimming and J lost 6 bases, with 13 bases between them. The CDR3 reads CASTLPAGEQYF. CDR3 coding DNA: TGTGCCAGCACCCTCCCGGCGGGCGAGCAGTACTTC.